This TCR beta chain was retrieved from a study of T cells in Graves' hyperthyroidism and ophthalmopathy. Study observations and caveats: Among thyroid clonotypes expanded above 0.001, most also appeared in blood. A median around 5.9 months before onset, the model predicted ophthalmopathy.

The CDR3 length is 15 residues. Looked up from germline, CDR1 is ENHRY and CDR2 is SYGVKD. V lost 3 bases, J lost 14 bases, and 22 bases lay in between. RNA transcripts served as the template for amplifying TCR beta CDR3 regions. HTBI primers were the set used in a first-round RT-PCR of the TCR CDR3. TCRdb redid the calling of the multiplex PCR reads with MiXCR, one entry per CDR3 protein. This table holds hundreds of thousands of distinct CDR3 sequences, roughly 45% found once. Points on this clonotype: As yet, its antigen is unknown.

The receptor was isolated from an adult man with Graves' disease, either hyperthyroidism or ophthalmopathy (not recorded which). This sequence joins TRBV10-3 and TRBJ1-4; possible D gene TRBD1, 5 bases. The sample consisted of peripheral blood or thyroid tissue (not recorded which). The CDR3 nucleotides read TGTGCCATCAGTGAAGCTGAGGGGAGCATAGAGGGGCTGTTTTTT. Amino acid sequence: CAISEAEGSIEGLFF.